Included here is one TCR beta chain sequence, with context. The antigen it recognizes is unknown. Within one base of it there is no much larger clone, and no base qualities were kept. Collaborating institutions collected whole blood in K2EDTA tubes following their own protocols. For TCRbeta analysis, collaborators shipped samples as frozen whole blood, isolated PBMCs, or DNA extracted from either of those sample types. This specimen belongs to a study of blood T cell repertoires in COVID-19 (dated by TCRdb to 2018 to 2021). As for the study more broadly: Samples covering the acute and convalescent phases of COVID-19 were provided by collaborators in the United States, Italy and Spain. The material from the prospective study consisted of cDNA or gDNA derived from T cells, B-cell-depleted T cells, or PBMCs. Deeply sampled blood TCRbeta repertoires from subjects exposed to, actively infected with, or recovered from COVID-19 were included in the dataset. The repertoires were released in a freely available public database meant as a resource for research on the immune response to SARS-CoV-2. The samples were drawn from the first 160 participants of the ongoing ImmuneRACE study and from more than 1,000 subjects provided by 6 global collaborators. Nearly every sample came with metadata listing a de-identified subject ID, COVID-19 status, age in years and sex. Where HLA class I and class II types were available, the types were taken from metadata supplied by the sample provider, not from assay-based typing.

The trim is 1 base for V and 2 bases for J, with a gap of 10 bases between the germline ends. The CDR3 runs 14 amino acids, cysteine and phenylalanine included. CDR3 DNA is the only sequence kept; it has 42 bases, read in frame from the first base. The CDR1 and CDR2 encoded by the germline V gene are SGHRS and YFSETQ. Findings and caveats that apply to the study as a whole: The quantity of clinical and demographic metadata differed by source and by participant and was supplied without curation.

TCRbeta CDR3 regions were amplified from genomic DNA by means of the immunoSEQ Assay, a bias-controlled multiplex PCR. From the authors' description of their analysis: Within the assay, amplification of reference gene primers was used to estimate how many nucleated cells each sample contained. Sequence reads were collapsed and filtered to measure the absolute abundance of every unique TCRbeta CDR3 rearrangement. For each sample, productive Simpson clonality was calculated as the square root of Simpson's diversity index across productive rearrangements. The table was pulled from immuneACCESS by TCRdb, which kept in-frame rearrangements only. Such tables lose some clones; where checked, under half of the loss comes from unresolved V genes, and the rest has no known cause. V, J and clone size are taken as reported in that table, and D and trimming were inferred from the DNA itself. This sample lists 150,000 to 200,000 clones; roughly 85% were detected once. Approximately 11% of the sample rests with the top ten.

The sequenced sample was peripheral blood. The V and J genes are TRBV5-1 and TRBJ2-7; tentative D gene TRBD1, with 5 bases matching. This clonotype was sampled from a human donor with active or convalescent COVID-19. The donor label of this sample is uncertain. The CDR3 region has the sequence CASSLQGKAYEQYF. The nucleotides read TGCGCCAGCAGCTTGCAGGGTAAGGCCTACGAGCAGTACTTC.